This note documents a single T cell receptor beta chain sequence. Its antigen is still unknown. This sample is drawn from a study of OX40 agonist ivuxolimab in advanced cancers. Notes on the study in general: In general, CD8+ T cells held more expanded clones than CD4+ did, on average. Low normalized T-cell clonal expansion was additionally recorded for some nonresponders.

The method was immunoSEQ multiplex PCR; TCRdb's version includes in-frame clones alone and lacks a portion of them. The data show about 77,000 clones, with about 90% seen just once and more than 2.5% held by the top ten. Trimming left V 1 base short and J 7 bases short, with 5 bases between. The CDR3 runs 13 residues. The germline V gene encodes CDR1 MNHNS and CDR2 SASEGT. Sample: CD4+ or CD8+ T cells sorted from blood, taken in a trial of the OX40 agonist ivuxolimab. This TCR was sampled from an adult with an advanced solid tumor such as melanoma, head and neck, liver or kidney cancer. The V and J genes are TRBV6-1 and TRBJ1-6, with no clear D. The CDR3 region has the DNA TGTGCCAGCAGTGAAGATTCGAATTCACCCCTCCACTTT. It encodes CASSEDSNSPLHF.